A single sample is the source of the 14 T cell receptor beta chains below, sequenced in a study of T cells in Graves' hyperthyroidism and ophthalmopathy. Amplified regions were TCR beta CDR3 sequences from RNA transcripts. TCR CDR3 underwent first-round RT-PCR with the HTBI primer set. TCRdb analysed the multiplex PCR reads with MiXCR anew, one entry per CDR3 protein. The sample lists 400,000 or so distinct CDR3 sequences; about 14% were seen once. Sequenced sample: blood. The source of these receptors is a woman in her 30s with Graves' ophthalmopathy.

This clonotype was counted at least ten times. The CDR3 loop is CASSPLWGADQPQHF. The CDR3 region has the DNA TGTGCCAGCAGCCCTCTTTGGGGGGCGGATCAGCCCCAGCATTTT. V usage is TRBV3-1 and J usage is TRBJ1-5; possible D gene TRBD1, 6 bases. Trimming left V 4 bases short and J 5 bases short, with 15 bases between. The CDR3 totals 15 residues. The germline gives CDR1 LGHDT, CDR2 YNNKEL (reference sequence). Together with reference TRBV3-1 and TRBJ1-5, the CDR3 gives the full variable domain: DTAVSQTPKYLVTQMGNDKSIKCEQNLGHDTMYWYKQDSKKFLKIMFSYNNKELIINETVPNRFSPKSPDKAHLNLHINSLELGDSAVYFCASSPLWGADQPQHFGDGTRLSIL.

This clonotype showed up just a few times. The J gene is TRBJ2-6, the V gene TRBV19, with D possibly TRBD2 on 5 matching bases. The germline gives CDR1 LNHDA, CDR2 SQIVND (reference sequence). The CDR3 sequence is 16 residues long. Trimming pared 9 bases from V and 0 bases from J, leaving 15 bases between. In nucleotides, the CDR3 is TGTGCCAGCGGCGGGCAGGCTGGCTCTGGGGCCAACGTCCTGACTTTC. Protein sequence: CASGGQAGSGANVLTF. Variable domain in full (rest from reference TRBV19 and TRBJ2-6): DGGITQSPKYLFRKEGQNVTLSCEQNLNHDAMYWYRQDPGQGLRLIYYSQIVNDFQKGDIAEGYSVSREKKESFPLTVTSAQKNPTAFYLCASGGQAGSGANVLTFGAGSRLTVL.

This clonotype was found many times. The genes are TRBV13 and TRBJ1-6; 8 bases match TRBD1. Per germline, CDR1 PRHDT and CDR2 FYEKMQ (reference sequence). The J segment lost 9 bases and the V segment lost 5 bases, leaving 15 bases of the junction unmatched. The CDR3 is made up of 17 amino acids. CDR3 nucleotides: TGTGCCAGCAGCCACTTCGGAACTCAGGGGGCTGGTTCACCCCTCCACTTT. The encoded protein is CASSHFGTQGAGSPLHF.

This clonotype was counted a few times. J is TRBJ2-4 and V is TRBV5-6; D may correspond to TRBD1 or TRBD2 (7 bases each). The germline V and J ends were trimmed by 4 bases and 4 bases, with 21 bases remaining between them. The CDR3 extends over 17 amino acids. Germline lookup yields CDR1 SGHDT and CDR2 YYEEEE. The CDR3 nucleotides read TGTGCCAGCAGCCACTCTGGCAGACAGGGACTAAAAAACATTCAGTACTTC. Its translation: CASSHSGRQGLKNIQYF. Drawing the rest from reference TRBV5-6 and TRBJ2-4, the complete variable domain is DAGVTQSPTHLIKTRGQQVTLRCSPKSGHDTVSWYQQALGQGPQFIFQYYEEEERQRGNFPDRFSGHQFPNYSSELNVNALLLGDSALYLCASSHSGRQGLKNIQYFGAGTRLSVL.

This clonotype was counted a few times. The V gene is TRBV4-1, the J gene TRBJ1-4; D unclear. This CDR3 contains 14 residues. Germline lookup yields CDR1 MGHRA and CDR2 YSYEKL. V lost 0 bases and J 7 bases, leaving 9 bases between the germline ends. CDR3 DNA sequence: TGCGCCAGCAGCCAAGAGGGCGGGGTTGAAAAACTGTTTTTT. This gives the protein CASSQEGGVEKLFF.

This clonotype was counted at least ten times. The chain is built from TRBV6-1 and TRBJ2-3, with D unclear. The germline gives CDR1 MNHNS, CDR2 SASEGT. Trimming shortened V by 3 bases and J by 5 bases, and 9 bases separated the two germline ends. The CDR3 is 13 residues long. CDR3 DNA: TGTGCCAGCAGTGATAGGTCGCGAGATACGCAGTATTTT. As protein: CASSDRSRDTQYF.

In this sample, this clonotype turned up many times. CDR3 DNA: TGCGCCAGCAGCCCCACCGGACAGGGCACTGAAGCTTTCTTT. Encoded protein: CASSPTGQGTEAFF. The rearrangement uses TRBV4-1 and TRBJ1-1, with 8 positions matching TRBD1. Germline V gene sequence: CDR1 MGHRA, CDR2 YSYEKL. After removal of 4 bases from V and 4 bases from J, the junction contained 5 bases not matched to a gene. The CDR3 has 14 amino acids.

To note about this clonotype: Just one base apart from a much larger clone, this may be a read error. The gene calls are TRBV6-5 and TRBJ1-5; unclear D gene. Germline V gene lookup returns CDR1 MNHEY and CDR2 SVGAGI. The CDR3 sequence is 12 residues long. The DNA of the CDR3 is TGTGCCAGCAGATATCCTAATCAGCCCCGGCATTTT. Its translation: CASRYPNQPRHF.

This clonotype was detected a few times. This chain joins TRBV19 and TRBJ1-5; 9 positions agree with TRBD1. Unmatched junction bases numbered 10, after V lost 5 bases and J lost 2 bases. The CDR3 covers 17 residues. The germline CDR1 and CDR2 sequences are LNHDA and SQIVND (reference sequence). The CDR3 region is CASSDAGTGIGNQPQHF. As DNA, the CDR3 is TGTGCCAGTAGTGACGCCGGGACAGGGATCGGCAATCAGCCCCAGCATTTT.

The V call is TRBV9, the J call TRBJ2-2; 12 nucleotides align to TRBD1. This CDR3 contains 19 residues. Unmatched junction bases numbered 10, after V lost 1 base and J lost 3 bases. The germline gives CDR1 SGDLS, CDR2 YYNGEE. The CDR3 loop is CASSVPGQGAYRDTGELFF. CDR3 coding DNA: TGTGCCAGCAGCGTACCGGGACAGGGGGCCTACCGGGACACCGGGGAGCTGTTTTTT.

There are many counts of this clonotype. V gene TRBV7-9 combines with J gene TRBJ2-2; no clear D. Per the germline V gene, CDR1 is SEHNR and CDR2 is FQNEAQ (reference sequence). The CDR3 covers 13 residues. V was trimmed by 3 bases and J by 6 bases, leaving 8 bases between them. In DNA form, the CDR3 reads TGTGCCAGCAGCTTCTATTGGCCCGGGGAGCTGTTTTTT. Protein product: CASSFYWPGELFF.

This clonotype was seen at least ten times. The CDR3 reads CASESPSSLNTEAFF. The CDR3 coding sequence is TGTGCCAGCGAATCGCCCAGCAGTTTGAACACTGAAGCTTTCTTT. This rearrangement joins TRBV7-2 to TRBJ1-1; no clear D gene. The CDR3 runs 15 residues. The V end was cut by 8 bases, the J end by 0 bases, with 16 bases between. Per the germline V gene, CDR1 is SGHTA and CDR2 is FQGNSA.

This clonotype was observed at least ten times. This rearrangement joins TRBV20-1 to TRBJ2-1; possible D gene TRBD1, 6 bases. From germline, CDR1 is DFQATT and CDR2 SNEGSKA (reference sequence). The CDR3 has 14 amino acids. V was cut by 3 bases and J by 4 bases, with 13 bases left in between. The CDR3, as DNA: TGCAGTGCTAGTAGGACAGTTTCTTACAATGAGCAGTTCTTC. Translation: CSASRTVSYNEQFF.

This clonotype was found many times. The J gene is TRBJ2-1, the V gene TRBV2; D call uncertain. Germline V CDR1 and CDR2: SNHLY, FYNNEI. Trimming removed 1 base at V and 7 bases at J, with 8 bases between. The CDR3 has 13 amino acids. CDR3 nucleotides: TGTGCCAGCAGTGAAGTGATACGTAATGAGCAGTTCTTC. Encoded protein: CASSEVIRNEQFF. Full variable domain (rest looked up from reference TRBV2 and TRBJ2-1): EPEVTQTPSHQVTQMGQEVILRCVPISNHLYFYWYRQILGQKVEFLVSFYNNEISEKSEIFDDQFSVERPDGSNFTLKIRSTKLEDSAMYFCASSEVIRNEQFFGPGTRLTVL.